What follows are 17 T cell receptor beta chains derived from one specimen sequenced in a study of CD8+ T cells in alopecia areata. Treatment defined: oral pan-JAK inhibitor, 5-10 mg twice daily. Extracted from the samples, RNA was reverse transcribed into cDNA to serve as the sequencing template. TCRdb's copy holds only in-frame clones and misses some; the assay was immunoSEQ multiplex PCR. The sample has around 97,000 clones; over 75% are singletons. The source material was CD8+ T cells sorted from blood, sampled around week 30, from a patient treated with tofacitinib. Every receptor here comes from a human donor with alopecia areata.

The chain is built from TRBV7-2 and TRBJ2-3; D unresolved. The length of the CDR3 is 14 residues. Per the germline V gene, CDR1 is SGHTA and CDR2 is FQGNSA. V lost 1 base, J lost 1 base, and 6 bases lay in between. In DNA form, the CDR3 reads TGTGCCAGCAGCTTAGTAGGCCGCACAGATACGCAGTATTTT. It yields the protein CASSLVGRTDTQYF. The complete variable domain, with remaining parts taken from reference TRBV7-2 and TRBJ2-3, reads GAGVSQSPSNKVTEKGKDVELRCDPISGHTALYWYRQSLGQGLEFLIYFQGNSAPDKSGLPSDRFSAERTGGSVSTLTIQRTQQEDSAVYLCASSLVGRTDTQYFGPGTRLTVL.

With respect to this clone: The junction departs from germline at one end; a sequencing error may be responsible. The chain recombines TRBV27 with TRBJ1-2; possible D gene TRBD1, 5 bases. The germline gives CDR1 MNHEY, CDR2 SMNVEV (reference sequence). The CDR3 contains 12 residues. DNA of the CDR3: TGTGCCAGCAGTCTCTACGGGACTGGCTGCACCTTC. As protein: CASSLYGTGCTF.

CDR3 sequence: CASSLEAASSYNEQFF. The CDR3 nucleotides are TGCGCCAGCAGCTTGGAGGCGGCGAGCTCCTACAATGAGCAGTTCTTC. The rearrangement joins TRBV5-1 to TRBJ2-1; D unresolved. Germline V gene sequence: CDR1 SGHRS, CDR2 YFSETQ. The CDR3 sequence is 16 residues long. Trimming removed 0 bases at V and 0 bases at J, with 10 bases between.

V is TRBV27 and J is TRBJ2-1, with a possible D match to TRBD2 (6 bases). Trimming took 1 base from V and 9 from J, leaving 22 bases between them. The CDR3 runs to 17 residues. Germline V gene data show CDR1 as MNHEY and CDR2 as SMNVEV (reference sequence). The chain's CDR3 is CASSLLSLAGGVSEQFF. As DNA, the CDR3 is TGTGCCAGCAGTTTATTGTCCCTAGCAGGCGGGGTTAGTGAGCAGTTCTTC.

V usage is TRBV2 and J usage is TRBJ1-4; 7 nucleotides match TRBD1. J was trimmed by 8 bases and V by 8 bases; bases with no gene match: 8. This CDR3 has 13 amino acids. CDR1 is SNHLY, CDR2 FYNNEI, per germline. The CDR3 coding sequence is TGTGCCAGCGACAGGGAAAGGGTGGAAAAACTGTTTTTT. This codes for CASDRERVEKLFF.

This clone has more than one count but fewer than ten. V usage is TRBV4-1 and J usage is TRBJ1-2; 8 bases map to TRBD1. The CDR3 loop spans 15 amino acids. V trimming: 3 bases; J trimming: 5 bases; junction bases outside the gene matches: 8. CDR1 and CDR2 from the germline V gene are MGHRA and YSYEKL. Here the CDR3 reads CASSQPDRGRYGYTF. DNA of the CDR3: TGCGCCAGCAGCCAGCCAGACAGGGGAAGGTATGGCTACACCTTC.

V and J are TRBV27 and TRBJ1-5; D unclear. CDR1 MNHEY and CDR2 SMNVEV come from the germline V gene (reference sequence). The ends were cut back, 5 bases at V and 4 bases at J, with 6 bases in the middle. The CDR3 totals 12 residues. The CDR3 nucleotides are TGTGCCAGCAGTCCCCCGAATCAGCCCCAGCATTTT. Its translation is CASSPPNQPQHF.

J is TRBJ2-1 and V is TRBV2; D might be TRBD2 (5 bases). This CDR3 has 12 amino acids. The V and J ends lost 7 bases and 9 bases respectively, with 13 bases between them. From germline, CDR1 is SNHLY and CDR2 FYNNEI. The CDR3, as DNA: TGTGCCAGCATACCCAGGCGGGCTGAGCAGTTCTTC. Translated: CASIPRRAEQFF. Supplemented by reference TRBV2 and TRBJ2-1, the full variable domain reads EPEVTQTPSHQVTQMGQEVILRCVPISNHLYFYWYRQILGQKVEFLVSFYNNEISEKSEIFDDQFSVERPDGSNFTLKIRSTKLEDSAMYFCASIPRRAEQFFGPGTRLTVL.

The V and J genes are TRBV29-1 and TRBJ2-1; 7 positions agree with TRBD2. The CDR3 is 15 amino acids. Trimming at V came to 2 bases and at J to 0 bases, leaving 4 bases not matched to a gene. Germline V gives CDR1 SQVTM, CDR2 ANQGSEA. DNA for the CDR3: TGCAGCGTTGAATGGGCGGGGGTCTCCTACAATGAGCAGTTCTTC. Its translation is CSVEWAGVSYNEQFF.

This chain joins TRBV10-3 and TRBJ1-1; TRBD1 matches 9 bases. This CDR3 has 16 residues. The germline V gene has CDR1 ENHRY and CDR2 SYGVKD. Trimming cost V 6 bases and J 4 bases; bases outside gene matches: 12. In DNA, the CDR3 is TGTGCCATCAGGGATTTATCAGGACAGGGGACCACTGAAGCTTTCTTT. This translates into CAIRDLSGQGTTEAFF.

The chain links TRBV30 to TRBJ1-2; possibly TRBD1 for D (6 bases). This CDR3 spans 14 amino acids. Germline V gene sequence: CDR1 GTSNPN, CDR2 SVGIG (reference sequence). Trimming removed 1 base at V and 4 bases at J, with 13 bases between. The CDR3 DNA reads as TGTGCCTGGAGTGGTACTGGGGGCGGCTATGGCTACACCTTC. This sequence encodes CAWSGTGGGYGYTF.

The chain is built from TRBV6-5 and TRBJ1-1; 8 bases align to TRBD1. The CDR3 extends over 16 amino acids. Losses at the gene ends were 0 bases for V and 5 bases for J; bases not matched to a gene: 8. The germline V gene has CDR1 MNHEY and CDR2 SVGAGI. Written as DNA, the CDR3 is TGTGCCAGCAGTTACTCCAGGCGGACAGGGATAACTGAAGCTTTCTTT. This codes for CASSYSRRTGITEAFF.

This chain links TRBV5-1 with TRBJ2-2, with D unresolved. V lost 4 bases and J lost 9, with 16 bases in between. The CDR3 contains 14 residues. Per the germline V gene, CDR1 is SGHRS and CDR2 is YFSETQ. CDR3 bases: TGCGCCAGCAGCCCAGCGACTGTTTCAAGGGAGCTGTTTTTT. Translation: CASSPATVSRELFF.

DNA of the CDR3: TGCGCCAGCAGGACCGACGGGACCTACGAGCAGTACTTC. It translates to CASRTDGTYEQYF. The genes are TRBV5-1 and TRBJ2-7; D possibly corresponds to TRBD2 (5 bases). Germline loops: CDR1 SGHRS, CDR2 YFSETQ. Trimming removed 5 bases from V and 2 bases from J, with 11 bases in between. The CDR3 contains 13 residues.

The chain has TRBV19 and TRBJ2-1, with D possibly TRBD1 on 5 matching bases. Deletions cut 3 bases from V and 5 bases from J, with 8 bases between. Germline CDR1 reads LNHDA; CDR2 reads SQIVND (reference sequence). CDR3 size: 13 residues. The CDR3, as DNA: TGTGCCAGTAGTATCACAGGAGACAATGAGCAGTTCTTC. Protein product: CASSITGDNEQFF.

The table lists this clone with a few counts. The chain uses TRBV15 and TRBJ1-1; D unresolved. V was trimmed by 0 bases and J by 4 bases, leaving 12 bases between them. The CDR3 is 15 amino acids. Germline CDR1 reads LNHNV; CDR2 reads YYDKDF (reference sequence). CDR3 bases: TGTGCCACCAGCAGAGATCGAGGGAAGGTCACTGAAGCTTTCTTT. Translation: CATSRDRGKVTEAFF.

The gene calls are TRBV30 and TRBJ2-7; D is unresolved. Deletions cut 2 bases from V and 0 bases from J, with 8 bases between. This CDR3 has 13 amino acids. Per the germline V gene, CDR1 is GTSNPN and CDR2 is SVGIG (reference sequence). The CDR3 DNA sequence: TGTGCCTGGAGTAGTGGCAGCTCCTACGAGCAGTACTTC. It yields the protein CAWSSGSSYEQYF.